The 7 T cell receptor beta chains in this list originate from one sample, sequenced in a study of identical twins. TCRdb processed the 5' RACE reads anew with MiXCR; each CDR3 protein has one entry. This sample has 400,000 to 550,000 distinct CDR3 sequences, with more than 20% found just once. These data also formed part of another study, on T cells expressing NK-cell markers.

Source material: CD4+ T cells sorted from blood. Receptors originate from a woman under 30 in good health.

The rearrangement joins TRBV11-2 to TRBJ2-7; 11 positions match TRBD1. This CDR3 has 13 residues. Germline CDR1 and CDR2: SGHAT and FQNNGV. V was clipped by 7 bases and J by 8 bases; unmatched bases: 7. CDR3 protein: CASTWDRGTKQYF. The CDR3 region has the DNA TGTGCCAGCACTTGGGACAGGGGGACAAAGCAGTACTTC. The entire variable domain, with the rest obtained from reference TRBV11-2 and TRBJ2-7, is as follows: EAGVAQSPRYKIIEKRQSVAFWCNPISGHATLYWYQQILGQGPKLLIQFQNNGVVDDSQLPKDRFSAERLKGVDSTLKIQPAKLEDSAVYLCASTWDRGTKQYFGPGTRLTVT.

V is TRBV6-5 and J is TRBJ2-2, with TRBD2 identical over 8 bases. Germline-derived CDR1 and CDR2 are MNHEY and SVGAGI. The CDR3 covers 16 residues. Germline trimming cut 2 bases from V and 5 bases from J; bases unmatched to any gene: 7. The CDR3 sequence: CASSYPWAGGTGELFF. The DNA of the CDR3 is TGTGCCAGCAGTTACCCATGGGCGGGGGGTACCGGGGAGCTGTTTTTT.

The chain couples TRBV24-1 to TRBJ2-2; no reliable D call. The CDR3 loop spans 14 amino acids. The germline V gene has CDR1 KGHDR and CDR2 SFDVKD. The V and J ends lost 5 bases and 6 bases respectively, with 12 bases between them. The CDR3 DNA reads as TGTGCCACCAGTGCATCGAGGCGTCCCGGGGAGCTGTTTTTT. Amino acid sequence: CATSASRRPGELFF.

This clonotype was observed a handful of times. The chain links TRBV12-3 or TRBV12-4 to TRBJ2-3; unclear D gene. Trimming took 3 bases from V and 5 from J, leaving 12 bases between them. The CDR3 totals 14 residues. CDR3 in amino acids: CASSFRSSRDTQYF. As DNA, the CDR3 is TGTGCCAGCAGTTTTAGGAGTTCACGAGATACGCAGTATTTT.

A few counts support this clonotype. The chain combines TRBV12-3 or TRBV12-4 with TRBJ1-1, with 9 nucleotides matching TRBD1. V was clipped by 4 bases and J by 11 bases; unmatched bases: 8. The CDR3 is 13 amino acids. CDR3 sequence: CASSSRQGGSAFF. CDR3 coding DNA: TGTGCCAGCAGTTCCCGACAGGGGGGGTCCGCTTTCTTT.

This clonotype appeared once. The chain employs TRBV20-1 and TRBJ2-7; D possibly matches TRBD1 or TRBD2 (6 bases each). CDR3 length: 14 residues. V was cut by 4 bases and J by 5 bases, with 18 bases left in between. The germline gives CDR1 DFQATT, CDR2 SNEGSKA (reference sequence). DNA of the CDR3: TGCAGTGCTACCATAGGGGGACTTACAAACGAGCAGTACTTC. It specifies CSATIGGLTNEQYF.

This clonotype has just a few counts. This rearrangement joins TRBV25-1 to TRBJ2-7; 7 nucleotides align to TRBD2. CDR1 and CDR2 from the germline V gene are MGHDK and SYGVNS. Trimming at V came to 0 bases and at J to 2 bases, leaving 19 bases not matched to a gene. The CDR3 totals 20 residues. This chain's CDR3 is CASSEYALPNSQGGTYEQYF. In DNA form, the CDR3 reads TGTGCCAGCAGTGAATATGCCCTCCCTAATTCCCAGGGAGGGACCTACGAGCAGTACTTC.